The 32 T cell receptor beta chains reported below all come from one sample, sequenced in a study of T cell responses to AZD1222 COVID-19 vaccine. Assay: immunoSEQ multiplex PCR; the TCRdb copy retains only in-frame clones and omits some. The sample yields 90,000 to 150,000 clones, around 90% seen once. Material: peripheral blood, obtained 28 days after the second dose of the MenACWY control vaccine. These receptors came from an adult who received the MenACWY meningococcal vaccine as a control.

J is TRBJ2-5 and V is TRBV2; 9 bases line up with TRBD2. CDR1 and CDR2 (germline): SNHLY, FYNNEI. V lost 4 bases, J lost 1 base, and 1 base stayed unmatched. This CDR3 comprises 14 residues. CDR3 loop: CASSASGVQETQYF. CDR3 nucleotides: TGTGCCAGCAGTGCTAGCGGGGTCCAAGAGACCCAGTACTTC.

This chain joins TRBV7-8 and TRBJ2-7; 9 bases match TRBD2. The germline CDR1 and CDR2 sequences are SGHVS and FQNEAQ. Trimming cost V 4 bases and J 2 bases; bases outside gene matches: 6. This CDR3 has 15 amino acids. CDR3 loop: CASSYLAGATYEQYF. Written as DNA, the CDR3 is TGTGCCAGCAGCTACTTAGCGGGAGCGACCTACGAGCAGTACTTC.

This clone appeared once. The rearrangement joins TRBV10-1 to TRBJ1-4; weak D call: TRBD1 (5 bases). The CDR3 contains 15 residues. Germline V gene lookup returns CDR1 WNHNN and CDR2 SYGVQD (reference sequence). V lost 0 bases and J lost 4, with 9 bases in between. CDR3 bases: TGCGCCAGCAGTGAGTCCGGAGGGGTTAATGAAAAACTGTTTTTT. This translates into CASSESGGVNEKLFF.

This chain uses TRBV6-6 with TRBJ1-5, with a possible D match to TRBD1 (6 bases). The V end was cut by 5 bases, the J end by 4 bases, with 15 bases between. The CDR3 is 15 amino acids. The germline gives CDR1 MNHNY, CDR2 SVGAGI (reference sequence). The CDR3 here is CASSTKGGLNQPQHF. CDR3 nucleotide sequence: TGTGCCAGCAGTACAAAGGGGGGGCTAAATCAGCCCCAGCATTTT.

CDR3 sequence reads: CASSPPWVQLQETQYF. DNA for the CDR3: TGTGCCAGCTCACCACCCTGGGTTCAGCTACAAGAGACCCAGTACTTC. This chain connects TRBV18 to TRBJ2-5; D call uncertain. Germline CDR1 is KGHSH and CDR2 is LQKENI. Trimming shortened V by 0 bases and J by 2 bases, and 13 bases separated the two germline ends. The CDR3 consists of 16 residues.

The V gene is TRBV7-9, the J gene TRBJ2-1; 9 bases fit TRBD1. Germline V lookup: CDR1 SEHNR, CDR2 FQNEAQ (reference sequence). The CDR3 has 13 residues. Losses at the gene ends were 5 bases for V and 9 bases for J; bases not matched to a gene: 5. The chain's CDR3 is CASSPDRGGEQFF. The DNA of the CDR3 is TGTGCCAGCAGCCCAGACAGGGGGGGTGAGCAGTTCTTC.

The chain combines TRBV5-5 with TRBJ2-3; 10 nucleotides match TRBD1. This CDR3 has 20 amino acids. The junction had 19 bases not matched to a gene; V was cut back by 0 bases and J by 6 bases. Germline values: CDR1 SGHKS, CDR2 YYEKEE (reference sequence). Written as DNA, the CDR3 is TGTGCCAGCAGCTTGGGGACGGGACAGGGGACGTGGGGGTGGCTCGATACGCAGTATTTT. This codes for CASSLGTGQGTWGWLDTQYF.

The CDR3 DNA is TGTGCCAGTAGTATAAGACAGATCAATCAGCCCCAGCATTTT. Encoded protein: CASSIRQINQPQHF. This rearrangement joins TRBV19 to TRBJ1-5; TRBD1 is a possible D gene (5 bases). The germline V gene encodes CDR1 LNHDA and CDR2 SQIVND (reference sequence). The V end was cut by 2 bases, the J end by 3 bases, with 8 bases between. The CDR3 is made up of 14 amino acids.

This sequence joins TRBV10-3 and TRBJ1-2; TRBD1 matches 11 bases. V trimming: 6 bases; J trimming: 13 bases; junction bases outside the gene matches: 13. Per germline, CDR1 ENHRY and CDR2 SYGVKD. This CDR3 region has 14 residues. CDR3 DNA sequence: TGTGCCATCAGAGACCCAGGGACAGGGGGATTCTCCACCTTC. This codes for CAIRDPGTGGFSTF.

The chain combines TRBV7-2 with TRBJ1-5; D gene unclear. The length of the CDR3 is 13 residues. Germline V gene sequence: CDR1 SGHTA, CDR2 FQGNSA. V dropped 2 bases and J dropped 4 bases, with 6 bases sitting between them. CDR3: CASSLKGNQPQHF. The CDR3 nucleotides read TGTGCCAGCAGCTTAAAAGGAAATCAGCCCCAGCATTTT.

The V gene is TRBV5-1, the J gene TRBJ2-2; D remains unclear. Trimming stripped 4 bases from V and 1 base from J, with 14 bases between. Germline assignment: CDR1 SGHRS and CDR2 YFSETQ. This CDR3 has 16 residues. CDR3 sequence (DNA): TGCGCCAGCAGCCCTCTCGGGCAAGAGAACACCGGGGAGCTGTTTTTT. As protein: CASSPLGQENTGELFF.

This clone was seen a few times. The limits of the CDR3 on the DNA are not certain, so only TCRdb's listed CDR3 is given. This CDR3 reads CASSTSGQGRNQPQHF. The rearrangement joins TRBV28 to TRBJ1-5; no check of the table's D call, TRBD1, against the DNA was made. The germline V gene has CDR1 MDHEN and CDR2 SYDVKM. The CDR3 spans 16 residues, counting both ends.

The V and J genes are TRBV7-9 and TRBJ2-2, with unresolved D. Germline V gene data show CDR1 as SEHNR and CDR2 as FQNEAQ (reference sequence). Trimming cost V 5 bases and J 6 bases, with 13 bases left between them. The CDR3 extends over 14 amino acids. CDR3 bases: TGTGCCAGCAGCACAACGGTGGGATCCGGGGAGCTGTTTTTT. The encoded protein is CASSTTVGSGELFF. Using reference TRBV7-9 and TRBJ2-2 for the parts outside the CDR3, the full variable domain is DTGVSQNPRHKITKRGQNVTFRCDPISEHNRLYWYRQTLGQGPEFLTYFQNEAQLEKSRLLSDRFSAERPKGSFSTLEIQRTEQGDSAMYLCASSTTVGSGELFFGEGSRLTVL.

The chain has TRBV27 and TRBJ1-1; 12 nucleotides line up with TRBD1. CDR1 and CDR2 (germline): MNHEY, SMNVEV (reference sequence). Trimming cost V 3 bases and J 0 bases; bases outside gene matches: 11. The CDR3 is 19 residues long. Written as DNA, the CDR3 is TGTGCCAGCAGTTTCCCTCCGCGGGACAGGGGGCGCCTGAACACTGAAGCTTTCTTT. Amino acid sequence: CASSFPPRDRGRLNTEAFF.

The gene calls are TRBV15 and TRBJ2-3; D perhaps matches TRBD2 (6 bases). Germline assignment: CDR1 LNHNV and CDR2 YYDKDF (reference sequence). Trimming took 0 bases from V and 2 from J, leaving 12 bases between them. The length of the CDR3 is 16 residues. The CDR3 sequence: CATSRESSGPTDTQYF. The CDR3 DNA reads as TGTGCCACCAGCAGAGAGAGTAGCGGACCCACAGATACGCAGTATTTT.

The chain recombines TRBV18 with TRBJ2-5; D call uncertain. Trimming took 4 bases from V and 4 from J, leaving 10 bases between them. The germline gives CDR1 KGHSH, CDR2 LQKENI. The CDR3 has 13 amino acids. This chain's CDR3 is CASSLQYGETQYF. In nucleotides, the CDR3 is TGTGCCAGCTCACTACAGTATGGAGAGACCCAGTACTTC.

The CDR3 sequence: CASSLGVLYEQYV. As DNA, the CDR3 is TGTGCCAGCAGTTTGGGGGTTTTATACGAGCAGTACGTC. J is TRBJ2-7 and V is TRBV28, with D possibly being TRBD1 or TRBD2 (5 bases each). From germline, CDR1 is MDHEN and CDR2 SYDVKM. CDR3 length: 13 residues. V was trimmed by 3 bases and J by 4 bases, leaving 10 bases between them.

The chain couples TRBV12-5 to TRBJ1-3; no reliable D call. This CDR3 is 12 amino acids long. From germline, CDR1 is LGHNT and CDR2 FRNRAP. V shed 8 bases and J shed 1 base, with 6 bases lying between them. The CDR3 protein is CASRGSGNTIYF. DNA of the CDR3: TGTGCTAGTCGCGGATCTGGAAACACCATATATTTT.

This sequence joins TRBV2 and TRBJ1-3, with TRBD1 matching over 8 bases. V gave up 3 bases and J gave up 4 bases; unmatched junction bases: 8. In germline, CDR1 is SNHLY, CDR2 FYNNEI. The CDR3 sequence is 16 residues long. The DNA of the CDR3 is TGTGCCAGCAGTGATAATCCAGGGGGCTTCGGAAACACCATATATTTT. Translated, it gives CASSDNPGGFGNTIYF.

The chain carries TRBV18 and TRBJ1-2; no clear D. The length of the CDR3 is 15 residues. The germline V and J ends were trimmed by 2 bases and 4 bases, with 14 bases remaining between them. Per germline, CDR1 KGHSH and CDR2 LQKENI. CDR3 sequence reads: CASSPSFDVTYGYTF. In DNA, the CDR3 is TGTGCCAGCTCACCAAGTTTCGACGTCACCTATGGCTACACCTTC.

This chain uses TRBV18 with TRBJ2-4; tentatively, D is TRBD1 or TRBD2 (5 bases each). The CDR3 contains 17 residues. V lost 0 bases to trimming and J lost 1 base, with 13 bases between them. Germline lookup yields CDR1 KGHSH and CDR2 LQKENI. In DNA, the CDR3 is TGTGCCAGCTCACCACCTCGAGTTGAGGGGGCCAAAAACATTCAGTACTTC. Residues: CASSPPRVEGAKNIQYF.

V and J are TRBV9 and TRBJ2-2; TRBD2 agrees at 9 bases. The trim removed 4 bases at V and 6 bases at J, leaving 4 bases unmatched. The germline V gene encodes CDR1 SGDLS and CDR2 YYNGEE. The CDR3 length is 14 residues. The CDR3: CASSPGLAPGELFF. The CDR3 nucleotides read TGTGCCAGCAGCCCGGGACTAGCACCCGGGGAGCTGTTTTTT.

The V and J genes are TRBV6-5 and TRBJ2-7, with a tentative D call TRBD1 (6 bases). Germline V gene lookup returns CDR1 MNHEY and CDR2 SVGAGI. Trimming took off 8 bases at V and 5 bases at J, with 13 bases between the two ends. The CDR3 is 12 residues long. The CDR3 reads CASSRAGDEQYF. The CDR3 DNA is TGTGCCAGCTCCCGGGCAGGGGACGAGCAGTACTTC.

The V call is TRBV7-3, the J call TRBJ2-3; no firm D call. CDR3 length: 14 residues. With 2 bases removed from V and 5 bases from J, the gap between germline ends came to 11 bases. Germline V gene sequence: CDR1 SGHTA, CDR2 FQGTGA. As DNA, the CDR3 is TGTGCCAGCAGCTTATTTGGCGGAGAAGATACGCAGTATTTT. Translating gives CASSLFGGEDTQYF. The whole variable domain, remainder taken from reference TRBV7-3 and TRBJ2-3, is GAGVSQTPSNKVTEKGKYVELRCDPISGHTALYWYRQSLGQGPEFLIYFQGTGAADDSGLPNDRFFAVRPEGSVSTLKIQRTERGDSAVYLCASSLFGGEDTQYFGPGTRLTVL.

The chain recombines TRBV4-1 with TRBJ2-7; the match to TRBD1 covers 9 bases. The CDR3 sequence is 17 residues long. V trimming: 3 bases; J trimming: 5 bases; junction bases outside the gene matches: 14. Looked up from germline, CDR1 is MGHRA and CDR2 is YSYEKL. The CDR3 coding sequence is TGCGCCAGCAGCCACCTCCTGGGGACAGGGCCTCGGGACGAGCAGTACTTC. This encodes CASSHLLGTGPRDEQYF.

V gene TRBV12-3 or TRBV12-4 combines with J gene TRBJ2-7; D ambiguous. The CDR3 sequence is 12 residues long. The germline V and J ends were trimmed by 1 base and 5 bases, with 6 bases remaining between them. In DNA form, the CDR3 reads TGTGCCAGCAGTTTAGGGCATCACGAGCAGTACGTC. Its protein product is CASSLGHHEQYV.

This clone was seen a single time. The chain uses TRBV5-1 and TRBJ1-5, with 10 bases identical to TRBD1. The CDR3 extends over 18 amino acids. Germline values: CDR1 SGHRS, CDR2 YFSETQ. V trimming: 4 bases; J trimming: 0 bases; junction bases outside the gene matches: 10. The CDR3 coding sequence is TGCGCCAGCAGCCCGGGACAGGGGTTGTTCGGTAGCAATCAGCCCCAGCATTTT. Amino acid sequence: CASSPGQGLFGSNQPQHF.

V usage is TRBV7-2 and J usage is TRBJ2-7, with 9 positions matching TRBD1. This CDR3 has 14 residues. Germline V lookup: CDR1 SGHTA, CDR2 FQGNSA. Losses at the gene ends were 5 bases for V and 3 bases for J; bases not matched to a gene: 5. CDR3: CASSLGQGFYEQYV. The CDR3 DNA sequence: TGTGCCAGCAGCCTTGGACAGGGGTTCTACGAGCAGTACGTC.

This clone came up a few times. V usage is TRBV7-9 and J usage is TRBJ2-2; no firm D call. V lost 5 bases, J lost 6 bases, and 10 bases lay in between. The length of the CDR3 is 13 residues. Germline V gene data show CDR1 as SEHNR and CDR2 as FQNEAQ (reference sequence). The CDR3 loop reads CASSPDTAGELFF. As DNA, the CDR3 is TGTGCCAGCAGCCCAGATACAGCCGGGGAGCTGTTTTTT.

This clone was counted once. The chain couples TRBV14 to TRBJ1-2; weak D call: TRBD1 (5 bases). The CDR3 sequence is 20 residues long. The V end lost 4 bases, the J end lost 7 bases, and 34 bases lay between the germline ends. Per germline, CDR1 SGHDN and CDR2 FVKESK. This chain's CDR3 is CASSPGTEELQLGFRGGYTF. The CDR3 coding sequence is TGTGCCAGCAGCCCAGGGACTGAAGAACTTCAACTAGGGTTCCGGGGTGGCTACACCTTC.

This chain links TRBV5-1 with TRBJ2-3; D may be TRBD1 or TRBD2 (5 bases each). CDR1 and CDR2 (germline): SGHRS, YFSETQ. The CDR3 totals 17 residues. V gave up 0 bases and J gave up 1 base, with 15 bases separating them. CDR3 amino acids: CASSLGVGTMGTDTQYF. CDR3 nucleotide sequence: TGCGCCAGCAGCTTGGGAGTAGGGACGATGGGCACAGATACGCAGTATTTT.

As DNA, the CDR3 is TGTGCCAGCAGTTTAGGACCGGGACAGGCGAACACCGGGGAGCTGTTTTTT. Translation: CASSLGPGQANTGELFF. The chain joins TRBV27 to TRBJ2-2; 8 bases align to TRBD1. V was clipped by 2 bases and J by 0 bases; unmatched bases: 5. The CDR3 runs to 17 residues. Looked up from germline, CDR1 is MNHEY and CDR2 is SMNVEV (reference sequence).